This T cell receptor (beta chain) was obtained from a study of metastatic and nonmetastatic thyroid tumors. Study summary: A comparison of repertoires was made across blood and tumor or nodule tissue from malignant and benign thyroid patients. The study, taken as a whole, reports: In both blood and tumor samples, TCR beta diversity was reported significantly higher for malignant than benign nodules.

Before thyroid surgery, none of the patients had received any treatment. Per the original methods: For papillary thyroid cancer, a distant-metastasis classifier was constructed from CDR3 differences observed across clinicopathological groups. TCRdb re-called the PCR reads via MiXCR. These V and J calls rely on TCRdb rather than the paper's analysis. Altogether about 70,000 clones are present, roughly a sixth being singletons, with the ten largest covering 10% to 15%. Trimming shortened V by 4 bases and J by 4 bases, and 8 bases separated the two germline ends. The CDR3 sequence is 13 residues long. CDR1 is WSHSY, CDR2 SAAADI, per germline. This clone was seen repeatedly, ten times or more. What it recognizes is unknown.

V and J are TRBV10-2 and TRBJ1-5, with D possibly being TRBD1 (5 bases). The source is a female donor with papillary thyroid cancer or a benign thyroid nodule (not recorded which). Some clones in this sample may be carry-over from other donors' samples. Sequencing was performed on blood. For the CDR3, the DNA is TGCGCCAGCAGTGGGGAGGGGAATCAGCCCCAGCATTTT. Residues: CASSGEGNQPQHF.